This TCR beta chain was recorded in a study of blood T cell repertoires in COVID-19 (dated by TCRdb to 2018 to 2020). Regarding the complete study: Samples covering the acute and convalescent phases of COVID-19 were provided by collaborators in the United States, Italy and Spain. The material from the prospective study consisted of cDNA or gDNA derived from T cells, B-cell-depleted T cells, or PBMCs. The dataset comprised deeply sampled blood TCRbeta repertoires from subjects exposed to, actively infected with, or recovered from COVID-19. A freely available public database, intended as a resource for researchers studying the immune response to SARS-CoV-2, is where the repertoires were released. Samples were obtained from the ongoing ImmuneRACE study (first 160 participants) and from 1,000 to 1,500 subjects provided by 6 global collaborators. A de-identified subject ID, COVID-19 status, age in years and sex were almost always included in the sample metadata. HLA class I and class II types, where available, came from metadata supplied by the sample provider rather than from assay-based typing. Study-wide conclusions, independent of this receptor: The quantity of clinical and demographic metadata differed by source and by participant and was supplied without curation.

Of note for this clone: The target of this receptor is not known. Base-call qualities are not available, and no considerably larger clone is one nucleotide away.

The collaborating institutions used their own protocols to collect whole blood in K2EDTA tubes. For TCRbeta analysis, collaborators shipped samples in one of three forms: frozen whole blood, isolated PBMCs, or DNA extracted from either of those sample types. TCRbeta CDR3 regions were amplified from genomic DNA using the immunoSEQ Assay, a bias-controlled multiplex PCR. Concerning the study's data processing: The number of nucleated cells in each sample was estimated by amplification of reference gene primers within the assay. To quantify the absolute abundance of each unique TCRbeta CDR3 rearrangement, sequence reads were collapsed and filtered. Productive Simpson clonality was computed per sample as the square root of Simpson's diversity index over productive rearrangements. This is the immuneACCESS table as TCRdb keeps it, with only in-frame sequences that have V and J called. A part of the clones is gone; compared with another copy, unresolved V genes explain less than half, and the rest is unexplained. The DNA was the basis for D and trimming; V, J and clone size are from that table. The sample table shows approximately 93,000 clones, and about 87% are seen once. Over 0.45% of the sample is held by the ten biggest clonotypes.

Sequencing was carried out using peripheral blood. The receptor's source is a man aged 55 to 70 with acute or convalescent COVID-19.

DNA sequence: TGTGCCAGCACCCCGGGGTCTAGGAGGACAGATACGCAGTATTTT. The encoded protein is CASTPGSRRTDTQYF. The chain joins TRBV7-3 to TRBJ2-3; the D gene is perhaps TRBD2, from 5 matching bases. Reading the germline V gene gives CDR1 SGHTA and CDR2 FQGTGA. At the junction V is shortened by 7 bases and J by 3 bases, with 17 bases in between. Measured from the cysteine to the phenylalanine, the CDR3 is 15 residues long. Only the CDR3 DNA stays, 45 bases, in frame from base 1.